The 26 T cell receptor beta chains presented below share a single source sample, sequenced in a study of a mutant IDH1 vaccine in newly diagnosed glioma. Time point indicated: week 35, safety follow-up. Alongside topical imiquimod, each dose of vaccine comprised 300 ug of mutant IDH1 20-mer peptide. Their cognate antigens are unknown. The repertoire was sequenced with immunoSEQ multiplex PCR; TCRdb's copy has only in-frame clones and lacks some. The sample shows about 32,000 clones, roughly 75% of them seen only once. Here the sequenced sample was PBMCs, taken from a glioma patient whose treatment included an IDH1 peptide vaccine. These receptor sequences come from a woman aged 40 to 50 with glioma.

The rearrangement joins TRBV6-6 to TRBJ2-7, with D tentatively TRBD1 (7 bases). The CDR3 runs to 16 residues. Trimming took 6 bases from V and 0 from J, leaving 18 bases between them. Looked up from germline, CDR1 is MNHNY and CDR2 is SVGAGI (reference sequence). The CDR3 DNA reads TGTGCCAGCAGATCACCATCAGGGGGGACCTCCTACGAGCAGTACTTC. As protein: CASRSPSGGTSYEQYF.

The J gene is TRBJ1-2, the V gene TRBV13; unclear D gene. CDR1 PRHDT and CDR2 FYEKMQ come from the germline V gene (reference sequence). The germline V and J ends were trimmed by 4 bases and 6 bases, with 12 bases remaining between them. This CDR3 has 13 amino acids. The CDR3 reads CASSYGNSDGYTF. DNA for the CDR3: TGTGCCAGCAGCTACGGGAACAGCGATGGCTACACCTTC.

The chain couples TRBV7-2 to TRBJ2-2; 7 positions match TRBD1. V was clipped by 1 base and J by 5 bases; unmatched bases: 4. The CDR3 totals 15 residues. Germline V CDR1 and CDR2: SGHTA, FQGNSA. The CDR3 DNA reads as TGTGCCAGCAGCTTAGGACAGGGTAGAACCGGGGAGCTGTTTTTT. The encoded protein is CASSLGQGRTGELFF.

V gene TRBV10-3 combines with J gene TRBJ2-3; D may match TRBD1 or TRBD2 (6 bases each). The germline V gene has CDR1 ENHRY and CDR2 SYGVKD. V lost 11 bases and J 10 bases, leaving 16 bases between the germline ends. CDR3 length equals 11 residues. CDR3: CAYGGGGPQYF. CDR3 DNA sequence: TGTGCCTACGGGGGCGGTGGTCCGCAGTATTTT.

The CDR3 loop reads CASTDRSGVEQFF. DNA of the CDR3: TGTGCCAGCACCGACCGAAGCGGGGTGGAGCAGTTCTTC. The gene calls are TRBV6-5 and TRBJ2-1, with 7 bases fitting TRBD2. CDR3 length equals 13 residues. The junction had 10 bases not matched to a gene; V was cut back by 7 bases and J by 10 bases. Per the germline V gene, CDR1 is MNHEY and CDR2 is SVGAGI.

The V gene is TRBV4-2, the J gene TRBJ2-5; no clear D gene. The DNA end is more similar to TRBJ2-7, so the J call may be wrong. The CDR3 sequence is 16 residues long. Looked up from germline, CDR1 is LGHNA and CDR2 is YNFKEQ. Here the CDR3 reads CASSQDWTDPAYEQYF. CDR3 in DNA: TGTGCCAGCAGCCAGGATTGGACGGATCCGGCCTACGAGCAGTACTTC.

The sample holds a few counts of this clone. The chain carries TRBV19 and TRBJ2-7, with D perhaps TRBD1 (6 bases). This CDR3 has 12 residues. V was clipped by 8 bases and J by 6 bases, with 14 bases between them. Germline-derived CDR1 and CDR2 are LNHDA and SQIVND (reference sequence). This CDR3 is CASSDRSGEQYF. The DNA of the CDR3 is TGTGCCAGTTCCGACAGGAGCGGCGAGCAGTACTTC.

The rearrangement joins TRBV27 to TRBJ1-2, with 12 positions matching TRBD1. Germline CDR1 and CDR2: MNHEY and SMNVEV (reference sequence). Germline trimming cut 8 bases from V and 7 bases from J; bases unmatched to any gene: 17. This CDR3 has 17 amino acids. The CDR3 protein is CASRTSFPGQGAPGYTF. DNA of the CDR3: TGTGCCAGCCGTACCTCGTTTCCGGGACAGGGGGCGCCTGGCTACACCTTC.

The chain is built from TRBV10-3 and TRBJ1-2; no reliable D call. Germline V gene data show CDR1 as ENHRY and CDR2 as SYGVKD. The CDR3 is 14 amino acids. Trimming cost V 2 bases and J 2 bases, with 9 bases left between them. The CDR3 sequence: CAISEGGDNYGYTF. Written as DNA, the CDR3 is TGTGCCATCAGTGAGGGCGGTGACAACTATGGCTACACCTTC.

This rearrangement joins TRBV2 to TRBJ1-5, with D maybe TRBD1 (6 bases). The germline V gene has CDR1 SNHLY and CDR2 FYNNEI. This CDR3 spans 16 amino acids. Trimming shortened V by 6 bases and J by 2 bases, and 17 bases separated the two germline ends. CDR3 nucleotides: TGTGCCAGCAGGGGCCTAGGAGGGGGTGGCAATCAGCCCCAGCATTTT. Amino acid sequence: CASRGLGGGGNQPQHF.

The V gene is TRBV6-5, the J gene TRBJ1-4; weak D call: TRBD1 (5 bases). V was pared by 6 bases and J by 7 bases, with 18 bases between. The V gene's germline CDR1 is MNHEY and CDR2 SVGAGI. The CDR3 spans 15 residues. The CDR3 nucleotides are TGTGCCAGCAGAATGAGGGGTGGGTTAAGTGAAAAACTGTTTTTT. Protein sequence: CASRMRGGLSEKLFF.

This clone was detected only once. This chain joins TRBV19 and TRBJ2-7, with 8 bases fitting TRBD2. Germline V lookup: CDR1 LNHDA, CDR2 SQIVND (reference sequence). V was pared by 5 bases and J by 7 bases, with 13 bases of the junction left unmatched. This CDR3 has 15 residues. CDR3: CASSAAGGAPGEQYF. The CDR3 nucleotides are TGTGCCAGTAGTGCGGCGGGGGGCGCCCCGGGGGAGCAGTACTTC. Full variable domain (outside the CDR3, taken from reference TRBV19 and TRBJ2-7): DGGITQSPKYLFRKEGQNVTLSCEQNLNHDAMYWYRQDPGQGLRLIYYSQIVNDFQKGDIAEGYSVSREKKESFPLTVTSAQKNPTAFYLCASSAAGGAPGEQYFGPGTRLTVT.

The gene calls are TRBV19 and TRBJ2-5; possible D gene TRBD1, 5 bases. V gave up 3 bases and J gave up 0 bases, with 20 bases separating them. Germline values: CDR1 LNHDA, CDR2 SQIVND (reference sequence). The CDR3 spans 18 residues. CDR3 protein: CASSIELGELGYQETQYF. The CDR3 nucleotides are TGTGCCAGTAGTATTGAGCTAGGGGAACTTGGGTACCAAGAGACCCAGTACTTC.

This chain joins TRBV10-3 and TRBJ1-4, with TRBD1 identical over 8 bases. V gave up 0 bases and J gave up 7 bases; unmatched junction bases: 4. Germline loops: CDR1 ENHRY, CDR2 SYGVKD. The CDR3 is 15 amino acids. The chain's CDR3 is CAISESAGGSEKLFF. CDR3 nucleotide sequence: TGTGCCATCAGTGAGTCGGCAGGGGGCAGTGAAAAACTGTTTTTT.

For the CDR3, the DNA is TGCGCCAGCAGTCACCCCCGGACAGGGGAAGAAGGCACTGAAGCTTTCTTT. This codes for CASSHPRTGEEGTEAFF. The chain is built from TRBV23-1 and TRBJ1-1, with 9 bases fitting TRBD1. TRBV23-1 is an open reading frame, and its role is uncertain. The CDR3 extends over 17 amino acids. Trimming at V came to 3 bases and at J to 4 bases, leaving 12 bases not matched to a gene.

This chain joins TRBV20-1 and TRBJ2-3; D ambiguous. The CDR3 totals 11 residues. The germline V and J ends were trimmed by 6 bases and 2 bases, with 6 bases remaining between them. CDR1 and CDR2 (germline): DFQATT, SNEGSKA (reference sequence). The CDR3 nucleotides are TGCAGTGCCACAAACACAGATACGCAGTATTTT. This translates into CSATNTDTQYF.

The chain couples TRBV27 to TRBJ2-3; D perhaps matches TRBD1 (5 bases). The V end lost 4 bases, the J end lost 1 base, and 9 bases lay between the germline ends. Germline V gene sequence: CDR1 MNHEY, CDR2 SMNVEV (reference sequence). CDR3 size: 14 residues. This CDR3 is CASSYWGGTDTQYF. The CDR3 coding sequence is TGTGCCAGCAGTTATTGGGGCGGCACAGATACGCAGTATTTT.

The chain joins TRBV5-1 to TRBJ2-5, with 13 bases fitting TRBD2. From germline, CDR1 is SGHRS and CDR2 YFSETQ. The CDR3 is 17 amino acids. With V trimmed by 4 bases and J by 2 bases, 8 bases remained unmatched. The CDR3 DNA reads TGCGCCAGCAGCCCCGGACTAGCGGGGGAACTTCAAGAGACCCAGTACTTC. Residues: CASSPGLAGELQETQYF.

The CDR3 region is CASSDSGASSPLHF. In DNA form, the CDR3 reads TGTGCCAGCAGTGATTCGGGCGCGTCTTCACCCCTCCACTTT. The chain uses TRBV6-1 and TRBJ1-6, with unresolved D. The CDR3 has 14 amino acids. V was trimmed by 3 bases and J by 9 bases, leaving 12 bases between them. Germline-derived CDR1 and CDR2 are MNHNS and SASEGT.

A few counts support this clone. CDR3 loop: CASRKRGGEQFF. The CDR3 DNA reads as TGTGCCAGCAGAAAAAGGGGTGGTGAGCAGTTCTTC. V usage is TRBV6-1 and J usage is TRBJ2-1; a weak D match, TRBD1 (5 bases). Germline assignment: CDR1 MNHNS and CDR2 SASEGT. CDR3 size: 12 residues. V lost 6 bases, J lost 9 bases, and 12 bases lay in between.

The chain recombines TRBV13 with TRBJ2-5; D gene ambiguous. Germline V gene sequence: CDR1 PRHDT, CDR2 FYEKMQ (reference sequence). This CDR3 is built from 13 residues. V was shortened by 8 bases and J by 5 bases, with 15 bases between the two germline ends. CDR3 bases: TGTGCCAGCTCCTCCCCCACCGATGAGACCCAGTACTTC. This gives the protein CASSSPTDETQYF.

This rearrangement joins TRBV7-9 to TRBJ1-1, with D possibly TRBD1 on 5 matching bases. The length of the CDR3 is 14 residues. Trimming took 4 bases from V and 11 from J, leaving 20 bases between them. Germline-derived CDR1 and CDR2 are SEHNR and FQNEAQ (reference sequence). The CDR3 loop is CASSSPGLLGPAFF. CDR3 nucleotide sequence: TGTGCCAGCAGCTCTCCGGGACTCCTAGGGCCGGCTTTCTTT.

The chain links TRBV2 to TRBJ2-7, with D hard to call. V lost 8 bases to trimming and J lost 5 bases, with 13 bases between them. The CDR3 is made up of 12 amino acids. Looked up from germline, CDR1 is SNHLY and CDR2 is FYNNEI. In nucleotides, the CDR3 is TGTGCCAGCGGCGTTCTCGGTAACGAGCAGTACTTC. It encodes CASGVLGNEQYF.

The chain couples TRBV30 to TRBJ2-7, with 12 bases fitting TRBD2. V trimming: 4 bases; J trimming: 3 bases; junction bases outside the gene matches: 13. CDR3 length: 17 amino acids. Germline V gene sequence: CDR1 GTSNPN, CDR2 SVGIG (reference sequence). CDR3 loop: CAWNLGLAGRRYYEQYF. The CDR3 nucleotides read TGTGCCTGGAACCTGGGACTAGCGGGTCGGCGATACTACGAGCAGTACTTC. The whole variable domain, remainder taken from reference TRBV30 and TRBJ2-7, is SQTIHQWPATLVQPVGSPLSLECTVEGTSNPNLYWYRQAAGRGLQLLFYSVGIGQISSEVPQNLSASRPQDRQFILSSKKLLLSDSGFYLCAWNLGLAGRRYYEQYFGPGTRLTVT.

Only one count was recorded for this clone. V and J are TRBV30 and TRBJ1-6; D is undetermined. The CDR3 is 15 amino acids. The ends were cut back, 4 bases at V and 3 bases at J, with 13 bases in the middle. CDR1 is GTSNPN and CDR2 is SVGIG in the germline V gene (reference sequence). The CDR3 coding sequence is TGTGCCTGGACACCGGGGAGCCACTATAATTCACCCCTCCACTTT. This codes for CAWTPGSHYNSPLHF.

The chain has TRBV5-1 and TRBJ2-7, with D perhaps TRBD1 (6 bases). V lost 0 bases and J lost 7, with 17 bases in between. Germline V lookup: CDR1 SGHRS, CDR2 YFSETQ. This CDR3 has 15 residues. The chain's CDR3 is CASSLGGGPQGEQYF. For the CDR3, the DNA is TGCGCCAGCAGCTTGGGTGGGGGACCCCAGGGGGAGCAGTACTTC.